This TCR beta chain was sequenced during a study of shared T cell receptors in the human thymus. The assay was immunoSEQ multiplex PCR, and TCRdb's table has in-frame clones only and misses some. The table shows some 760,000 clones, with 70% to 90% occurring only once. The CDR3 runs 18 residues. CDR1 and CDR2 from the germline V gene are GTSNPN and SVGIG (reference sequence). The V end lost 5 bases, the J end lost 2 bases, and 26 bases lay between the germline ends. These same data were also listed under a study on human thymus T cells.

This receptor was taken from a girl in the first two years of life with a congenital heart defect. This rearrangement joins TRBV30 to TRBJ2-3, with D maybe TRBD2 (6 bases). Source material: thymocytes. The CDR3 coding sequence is TGTGCCTGGGGTGCCCACACTCTACTAGCTCTGCACACAGATACGCAGTATTTT. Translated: CAWGAHTLLALHTDTQYF.